What follows are 26 T cell receptor beta chains derived from one specimen sequenced in a study of shared clonotypes between healthy human individuals. This table comes from immunoSEQ multiplex PCR, and its TCRdb copy is limited to in-frame clones, with some not included. In the table there are hundreds of thousands of clones, 74% of which are singletons. The material sequenced was memory CD4+ T cells sorted from blood. Indicated subset: CD45RA-negative fraction. The receptors shown here come from a young woman in good health.

The CDR3 spells CASSLKGWYTGELFF. The CDR3 DNA is TGTGCCAGCAGCTTAAAGGGGTGGTACACCGGGGAGCTGTTTTTT. This chain uses TRBV7-3 with TRBJ2-2, with D possibly matching TRBD1 (5 bases). Germline V CDR1 and CDR2: SGHTA, FQGTGA. V was pared by 1 base and J by 3 bases, with 9 bases between. The CDR3 runs 15 residues.

This chain links TRBV28 with TRBJ2-4; D is possibly TRBD1 (5 bases). The CDR3 has 17 residues. The germline gives CDR1 MDHEN, CDR2 SYDVKM. V gave up 6 bases and J gave up 0 bases, with 18 bases separating them. CDR3 residues: CASSFVDSYLAKNIQYF. The CDR3 nucleotides are TGTGCCAGCAGCTTTGTCGACAGCTATCTAGCCAAAAACATTCAGTACTTC.

The gene calls are TRBV19 and TRBJ2-6; unclear D gene. Germline V CDR1 and CDR2: LNHDA, SQIVND (reference sequence). This CDR3 comprises 15 residues. Trimming took off 8 bases at V and 0 bases at J, with 11 bases between the two ends. Here the CDR3 reads CASCPVFSGANVLTF. The CDR3 DNA reads TGTGCCAGTTGCCCGGTATTCTCTGGGGCCAACGTCCTGACTTTC.

The gene calls are TRBV11-3 and TRBJ2-5; TRBD2 might be the D (5 bases). V lost 5 bases and J 5 bases, leaving 18 bases between the germline ends. Per the germline V gene, CDR1 is SGHNT and CDR2 is YENEEA. The CDR3 has 15 residues. The CDR3 sequence: CASSPFGGGAETQYF. The CDR3, as DNA: TGTGCCAGCAGCCCCTTCGGTGGAGGAGCGGAGACCCAGTACTTC.

The genes are TRBV29-1 and TRBJ2-2; 7 bases line up with TRBD1. The CDR3 extends over 12 amino acids. After removal of 7 bases from V and 4 bases from J, the junction contained 3 bases not matched to a gene. Germline CDR1 reads SQVTM; CDR2 reads ANQGSEA. This CDR3 is CSADRVTGELFF. The CDR3 DNA is TGCAGCGCTGACAGGGTCACCGGGGAGCTGTTTTTT.

The chain uses TRBV4-2 and TRBJ2-7; 13 bases map to TRBD2. The junction had 6 bases not matched to a gene; V was cut back by 1 base and J by 6 bases. Germline CDR1 and CDR2: LGHNA and YNFKEQ. The CDR3 is 16 residues long. The CDR3 sequence is CASSQARLAGGLEQYF. The CDR3 nucleotides are TGTGCCAGCAGCCAAGCTCGACTAGCGGGAGGTCTCGAGCAGTACTTC.

The chain links TRBV28 to TRBJ2-2, with TRBD1 as a possible D gene (5 bases). Germline CDR1 reads MDHEN; CDR2 reads SYDVKM. The CDR3 loop spans 12 amino acids. V was pared by 8 bases and J by 5 bases, with 9 bases between. The CDR3 is CASLKGTGELFF. CDR3 DNA sequence: TGTGCCAGCCTAAAGGGGACCGGGGAGCTGTTTTTT. Supplemented by reference TRBV28 and TRBJ2-2, the full variable domain reads DVKVTQSSRYLVKRTGEKVFLECVQDMDHENMFWYRQDPGLGLRLIYFSYDVKMKEKGDIPEGYSVSREKKERFSLILESASTNQTSMYLCASLKGTGELFFGEGSRLTVL.

This clone was observed a few times. The chain combines TRBV10-3 with TRBJ1-1; possibly TRBD1 for D (5 bases). Trimming took off 6 bases at V and 1 base at J, with 9 bases between the two ends. CDR1 and CDR2 (germline): ENHRY, SYGVKD. The CDR3 runs to 13 residues. The chain's CDR3 is CAIRKGTNTEAFF. Here the CDR3 DNA reads TGTGCCATCAGAAAGGGGACGAACACTGAAGCTTTCTTT.

Worth noting for this clone: Other DNA sequences from this sample encode an identical CDR3 as well. The chain joins TRBV2 to TRBJ1-5, with D tentatively TRBD1 (5 bases). The CDR3 contains 13 residues. With 4 bases removed from V and 4 bases from J, the gap between germline ends came to 8 bases. Germline V gene sequence: CDR1 SNHLY, CDR2 FYNNEI. The CDR3 DNA follows: TGTGCCAGCAGTGGGGACGGGAATCAGCCCCAGCATTTT. It codes for CASSGDGNQPQHF.

This chain connects TRBV28 to TRBJ2-1; TRBD2 aligns across 7 bases. Germline CDR1 reads MDHEN; CDR2 reads SYDVKM. With V trimmed by 2 bases and J by 7 bases, 8 bases remained unmatched. This CDR3 has 15 amino acids. In DNA form, the CDR3 reads TGTGCCAGCAGTTTAATAGGCGGGAGAAAGAATGAGCAGTTCTTC. This codes for CASSLIGGRKNEQFF.

The genes are TRBV6-6 and TRBJ1-1; tentatively, D is TRBD1 (5 bases). Germline lookup yields CDR1 MNHNY and CDR2 SVGAGI (reference sequence). The CDR3 has 15 residues. V was trimmed by 5 bases and J by 11 bases, leaving 24 bases between them. CDR3 residues: CASSSGGGSADEAFF. CDR3 nucleotides: TGTGCCAGCAGTAGCGGGGGAGGATCGGCCGACGAGGCTTTCTTT.

The table lists this clone with a count of one. J is TRBJ2-5 and V is TRBV29-1; no firm D call. Per germline, CDR1 SQVTM and CDR2 ANQGSEA. This CDR3 contains 12 residues. CDR3 in DNA: TGCACAGCCCGAGAGTCCCAAGAGACCCAGTACTTC. The encoded protein is CTARESQETQYF.

The V gene is TRBV19, the J gene TRBJ1-1; D is unclear. Germline V gene sequence: CDR1 LNHDA, CDR2 SQIVND (reference sequence). Between the trimmed V and J ends, which lost 6 bases and 6 bases, there was a span of 17 bases. The CDR3 extends over 14 amino acids. CDR3 sequence reads: CASRSGTPAAEAFF. The CDR3 DNA reads TGTGCCAGTAGGTCGGGAACCCCGGCAGCTGAAGCTTTCTTT.

The gene calls are TRBV6-1 and TRBJ2-1, with 8 positions matching TRBD2. V shed 5 bases and J 4 bases; nucleotides not matched to a gene: 7. This CDR3 contains 15 residues. CDR1 and CDR2 from the germline V gene are MNHNS and SASEGT. CDR3 sequence reads: CASSLIAGLYNEQFF. The CDR3 DNA reads as TGTGCCAGCAGTTTAATAGCGGGACTATACAATGAGCAGTTCTTC.

The chain couples TRBV5-5 to TRBJ2-2, with D perhaps TRBD1 or TRBD2 (6 bases each). V was cut by 5 bases and J by 8 bases, with 16 bases left in between. Germline V gene lookup returns CDR1 SGHKS and CDR2 YYEKEE (reference sequence). The CDR3 length is 14 residues. The CDR3 nucleotides read TGTGCCAGCAGGTCGACTGGGGGGCCAGGGGAGCTGTTTTTT. Translated: CASRSTGGPGELFF.

The rearrangement uses TRBV7-8 and TRBJ2-1; 11 nucleotides line up with TRBD2. The CDR3 is made up of 16 amino acids. Trimming removed 5 bases from V and 9 bases from J; junction bases left unmatched: 12. From germline, CDR1 is SGHVS and CDR2 FQNEAQ. The CDR3 coding sequence is TGTGCCAGCAGCGCGACCGGGACTAGCGGCTCGGGTGAGCAGTTCTTC. Protein sequence: CASSATGTSGSGEQFF.

The chain employs TRBV16 and TRBJ1-1; D is ambiguous. The germline V gene has CDR1 KGHSY and CDR2 FQNENV. The CDR3 spans 13 residues. V was shortened by 5 bases and J by 1 base, with 8 bases between the two germline ends. The CDR3 sequence is CASSSDWNTEAFF. CDR3 sequence (DNA): TGTGCCAGCAGCAGCGACTGGAACACTGAAGCTTTCTTT. The full variable domain, its missing parts supplied by reference TRBV16 and TRBJ1-1, is GEEVAQTPKHLVRGEGQKAKLYCAPIKGHSYVFWYQQVLKNEFKFLISFQNENVFDETGMPKERFSAKCLPNSPCSLEIQATKLEDSAVYFCASSSDWNTEAFFGQGTRLTVV.

The chain joins TRBV27 to TRBJ2-2; 9 nucleotides align to TRBD1. Germline CDR1 MNHEY, CDR2 SMNVEV (reference sequence). Losses at the gene ends were 5 bases for V and 4 bases for J; bases not matched to a gene: 5. This CDR3 region has 15 residues. The DNA of the CDR3 is TGTGCCAGCAGTACACAGGGGGCGCGCACCGGGGAGCTGTTTTTT. Residues: CASSTQGARTGELFF.

The chain uses TRBV9 and TRBJ1-2; the D gene is possibly TRBD1 (5 bases). CDR1 is SGDLS and CDR2 is YYNGEE in the germline V gene. Trimming pared 0 bases from V and 5 bases from J, leaving 17 bases between. There are 16 residues in the CDR3. DNA of the CDR3: TGTGCCAGCAGCGTAGACGGGGCGGCACATGGGTATGGCTACACCTTC. The encoded protein is CASSVDGAAHGYGYTF.

The gene calls are TRBV28 and TRBJ2-7; the match to TRBD1 covers 9 bases. The V segment lost 7 bases and the J segment 3 bases; nucleotides outside the gene matches: 4. The CDR3 is made up of 13 amino acids. The germline CDR1 and CDR2 sequences are MDHEN and SYDVKM. The CDR3: CASKGQGFYEQYF. The CDR3 nucleotides read TGTGCCAGCAAGGGACAGGGATTCTACGAGCAGTACTTC.

The chain recombines TRBV5-1 with TRBJ2-3, with 7 positions matching TRBD1. V lost 0 bases and J lost 0; bases outside the gene matches: 4. This CDR3 contains 16 residues. Germline CDR1 SGHRS, CDR2 YFSETQ. The CDR3 protein is CASSLGGGDSTDTQYF. The CDR3 DNA sequence: TGCGCCAGCAGCTTGGGAGGGGGCGATAGCACAGATACGCAGTATTTT.

This chain connects TRBV29-1 to TRBJ1-1; perhaps TRBD1 as D (5 bases). The V end was cut by 8 bases, the J end by 4 bases, with 17 bases between. This CDR3 comprises 13 residues. Germline CDR1 SQVTM, CDR2 ANQGSEA. DNA for the CDR3: TGCAGCACCCGACCTGGGGCGGCCACTGAAGCTTTCTTT. It codes for CSTRPGAATEAFF.

The chain carries TRBV2 and TRBJ2-7; 8 bases align to TRBD2. There are 16 residues in the CDR3. In germline, CDR1 is SNHLY, CDR2 FYNNEI. The junction had 14 bases not matched to a gene; V was cut back by 6 bases and J by 4 bases. The CDR3: CASRTLRRLASYEQYF. In DNA form, the CDR3 reads TGTGCCAGCAGGACTCTTCGCCGACTAGCGTCTTACGAGCAGTACTTC.

The V call is TRBV11-2, the J call TRBJ1-2; no firm D call. CDR1 and CDR2 from the germline V gene are SGHAT and FQNNGV. Trimming cost V 5 bases and J 4 bases, with 8 bases left between them. The CDR3 covers 12 residues. The CDR3 nucleotides are TGTGCCAGCAGCCAACGGACCTATGGCTACACCTTC. Its protein product is CASSQRTYGYTF.

The V and J genes are TRBV7-2 and TRBJ2-1, with D possibly called TRBD1 or TRBD2 (6 bases each). Per germline, CDR1 SGHTA and CDR2 FQGNSA. With 6 bases removed from V and 4 bases from J, the gap between germline ends came to 16 bases. The length of the CDR3 is 15 residues. The CDR3 DNA sequence: TGTGCCAGCAGGTCACCCGGGGGCTCTTACAATGAGCAGTTCTTC. Protein sequence: CASRSPGGSYNEQFF.

This clone came up a few times. This rearrangement joins TRBV25-1 to TRBJ2-1; 9 bases are a match to TRBD2. Trimming cost V 6 bases and J 4 bases; bases outside gene matches: 7. The CDR3 extends over 15 amino acids. Germline V gene sequence: CDR1 MGHDK, CDR2 SYGVNS. CDR3 DNA sequence: TGTGCCAGCAGAAGCACTAGCGGGCTATACAATGAGCAGTTCTTC. It yields the protein CASRSTSGLYNEQFF. Using reference TRBV25-1 and TRBJ2-1 for the parts outside the CDR3, the full variable domain is EADIYQTPRYLVIGTGKKITLECSQTMGHDKMYWYQQDPGMELHLIHYSYGVNSTEKGDLSSESTVSRIRTEHFPLTLESARPSHTSQYLCASRSTSGLYNEQFFGPGTRLTVL.